These T cell receptor beta chains were read from a single sample in a study of T cell repertoires in cytomegalovirus infection. In TCRdb, the reads were re-called with MiXCR into one record per CDR3 protein. This sample has roughly 230,000 distinct CDR3 sequences, with approximately 24% found just once. The sequencing input was CD8+ T cells from PBMCs. These receptors were obtained from a human donor in good health (CMV status not recorded). Some clones in this sample may be carry-over from other donors' samples. The CDR3 runs from the conserved cysteine through the conserved F or W. D genes are given only for firm matches. Expanded clones are given a class, and other clones once, few, many or no size at all.

-	few	TRBV28	TRBJ2-7	TGTGCCAGCATGGAGACAGGGAGGGCTTCCTACGAGCAGTACTTC	CASMETGRASYEQYF
TRBD2	-	TRBV14	TRBJ2-3	TGTGCCAGCTCGGGAGGCGGTGGCACAGATACGCAGTATTTT	CASSGGGGTDTQYF
-	few	TRBV27	TRBJ2-7	TGTGCCAGCAGTTTAGCGACAGCTGCAACCTTCTACGAGCAGTACTTC	CASSLATAATFYEQYF
-	-	TRBV7-9	TRBJ2-1	TGTGCCAGCAGCTTCGTTACAGGGCCCTCTTACAATGAGCAGTTCTTC	CASSFVTGPSYNEQFF
TRBD2	-	TRBV13	TRBJ2-1	TGTGCCAGCAGCTTACAGCGGGAAAACAATGAGCAGTTCTTC	CASSLQRENNEQFF
-	few	TRBV19	TRBJ2-5	TGTGCCAGTACGTCCATCCACACAGGGATTGAAAAGACCCAGTACTTC	CASTSIHTGIEKTQYF
-	-	TRBV6-4	TRBJ2-6	TGTGCCAGCAGCAGGGTTTCTGGGGCCAACGTCCTGACTTTC	CASSRVSGANVLTF
-	-	TRBV7-2	TRBJ1-1	TGTGCCAGCAGCTTAGCACTGGAACAAACTGAAGCTTTCTTT	CASSLALEQTEAFF
-	many	TRBV2	TRBJ2-1	TGTGCCAGCAGTGGAGGGGAGGGGGCCTCCTACAATGAGCAGTTCTTC	CASSGGEGASYNEQFF
TRBD1	few	TRBV7-9	TRBJ1-2	TGTGCCAGCAGCCCCCCGACAGGGGGGTATGGCTACACCTTC	CASSPPTGGYGYTF
-	-	TRBV28	TRBJ2-7	TGTGCCAGCAGACCCGGACTGTCCTACGAGCAGTACTTC	CASRPGLSYEQYF
-	-	TRBV7-9	TRBJ1-1	TGTGCCAGCAGCGCCCAGGGAGGGGAAGCCACTGAAGCTTTCTTT	CASSAQGGEATEAFF
-	few	TRBV12-3/TRBV12-4	TRBJ2-2	TGTGCCAGCAGTTTGTTAAGGCGGTTAGGCGGGGAGCTGTTTTTT	CASSLLRRLGGELFF
-	-	TRBV12-3/TRBV12-4	TRBJ2-7	TGTGCCAGCAGTTTAGCGCGCAGGGACGAGCAGTACTTC	CASSLARRDEQYF
TRBD1	few	TRBV7-8	TRBJ1-1	TGTGCCAGCAGCCACCGGGACAGGGCCACTGAAGCTTTCTTT	CASSHRDRATEAFF
-	few	TRBV20-1	TRBJ1-1	TGCAGTGCTAGAGATCGGGGGGGCATGAACACTGAAGCTTTCTTT	CSARDRGGMNTEAFF
-	few	TRBV20-1	TRBJ2-7	TGCAGTGCTAGGCGGGACAATAATTACGAGCAGTACTTC	CSARRDNNYEQYF
TRBD1	many	TRBV7-3	TRBJ2-1	TGTGCCAGCAGCTGGGGACAGGGATCGTTTGATGAGCAGTTCTTC	CASSWGQGSFDEQFF
TRBD2	-	TRBV6-6	TRBJ2-6	TGTGCCAGCAGCCAAAGCGGGGGGGCCGCTGGGGCCAACGTCCTGACTTTC	CASSQSGGAAGANVLTF
-	many	TRBV7-2	TRBJ1-1	TGTGCCAGCAGCTTTTGGGACACTGAAGCTTTCTTT	CASSFWDTEAFF
TRBD1	-	TRBV2	TRBJ1-5	TGTGCCAGCAAGGTCCCGGGACAGGGGCTTCAGCCCCAGCATTTT	CASKVPGQGLQPQHF
TRBD2	-	TRBV29-1	TRBJ2-3	TGCAGCGTTGATCGCCATTGGGACTACCGAGAAACAGATACGCAGTATTTT	CSVDRHWDYRETDTQYF
-	-	TRBV28	TRBJ1-2	TGTGCCAGCAGTTTCGAGGGAGAGGGCTACACCTTC	CASSFEGEGYTF
-	many	TRBV7-8	TRBJ2-3	TGTGCCAGCTATGATAGCGGTAGCACAGATACGCAGTATTTT	CASYDSGSTDTQYF
-	many	TRBV12-3/TRBV12-4	TRBJ1-3	TGTGCCACCTGGGACGACTTCTCTGGAAACACCATATATTTT	CATWDDFSGNTIYF
TRBD2	few	TRBV6-2/TRBV6-3	TRBJ2-1	TGTGCCAGCCGGGGTAGCGGGGGGCCGGTCGATGAGCAGTTCTTC	CASRGSGGPVDEQFF
-	-	TRBV29-1	TRBJ2-5	TGCAGCGTTGTAGATACCCTGGAGACCCAGTACTTC	CSVVDTLETQYF
-	few	TRBV20-1	TRBJ1-2	TGCAGTGCTAGCGGGGATGGCTACACCTTC	CSASGDGYTF
-	many	TRBV7-6	TRBJ2-3	TGTGCCAGCAGCCCGACCTTAGGGGGGGAAGATACGCAGTATTTT	CASSPTLGGEDTQYF
-	-	TRBV20-1	TRBJ2-1	TGCAGTGCCCCCGAGGGAGAAGAGCAGTTCTTC	CSAPEGEEQFF
TRBD2	many	TRBV7-2	TRBJ2-3	TGTGCCAGCAGCTTTCTAGCGGGGGAGTCCACAGATACGCAGTATTTT	CASSFLAGESTDTQYF
-	many	TRBV7-3	TRBJ1-1	TGTGCCAGCAGCTTTAGAACAGGCCCCAGGACCACTGAAGCTTTCTTT	CASSFRTGPRTTEAFF
-	few	TRBV5-4	TRBJ1-1	TGTGCCAGCAGCCCAGGACAGTTAACCACTGAAGCTTTCTTT	CASSPGQLTTEAFF